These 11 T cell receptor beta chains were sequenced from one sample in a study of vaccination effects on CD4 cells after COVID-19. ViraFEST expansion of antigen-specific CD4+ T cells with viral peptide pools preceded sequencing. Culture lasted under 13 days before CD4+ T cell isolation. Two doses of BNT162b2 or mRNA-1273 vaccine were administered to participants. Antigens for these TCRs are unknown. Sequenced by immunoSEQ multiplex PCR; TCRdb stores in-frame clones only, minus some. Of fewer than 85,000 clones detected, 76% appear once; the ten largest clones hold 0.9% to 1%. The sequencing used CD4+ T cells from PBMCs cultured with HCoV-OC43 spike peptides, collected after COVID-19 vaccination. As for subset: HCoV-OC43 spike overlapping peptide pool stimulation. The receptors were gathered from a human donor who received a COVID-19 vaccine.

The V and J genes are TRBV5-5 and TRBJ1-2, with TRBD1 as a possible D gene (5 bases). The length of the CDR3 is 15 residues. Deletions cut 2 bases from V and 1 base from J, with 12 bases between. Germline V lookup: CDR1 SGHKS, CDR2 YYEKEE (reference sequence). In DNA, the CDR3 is TGTGCCAGCAGCTTAGGGGTGCAGAATAACTATGGCTACACCTTC. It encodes CASSLGVQNNYGYTF.

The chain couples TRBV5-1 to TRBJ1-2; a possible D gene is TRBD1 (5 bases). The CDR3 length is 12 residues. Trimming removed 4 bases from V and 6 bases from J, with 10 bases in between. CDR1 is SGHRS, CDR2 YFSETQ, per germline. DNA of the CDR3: TGCGCCAGCAGCCCAACAGGTGATGGCTACACCTTC. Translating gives CASSPTGDGYTF. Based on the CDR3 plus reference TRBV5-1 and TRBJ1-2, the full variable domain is KAGVTQTPRYLIKTRGQQVTLSCSPISGHRSVSWYQQTPGQGLQFLFEYFSETQRNKGNFPGRFSGRQFSNSRSEMNVSTLELGDSALYLCASSPTGDGYTFGSGTRLTVV.

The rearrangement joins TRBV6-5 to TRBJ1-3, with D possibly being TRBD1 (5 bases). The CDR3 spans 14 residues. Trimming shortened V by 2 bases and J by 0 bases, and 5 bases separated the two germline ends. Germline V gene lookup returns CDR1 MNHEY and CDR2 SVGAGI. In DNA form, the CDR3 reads TGTGCCAGCAGTTACGACAGCTCTGGAAACACCATATATTTT. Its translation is CASSYDSSGNTIYF.

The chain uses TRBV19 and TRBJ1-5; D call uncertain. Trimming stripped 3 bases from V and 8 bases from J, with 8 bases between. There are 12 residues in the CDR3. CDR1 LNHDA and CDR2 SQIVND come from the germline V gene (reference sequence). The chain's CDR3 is CASSMSEEPQHF. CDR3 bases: TGTGCCAGTAGTATGAGCGAGGAGCCCCAGCATTTT.

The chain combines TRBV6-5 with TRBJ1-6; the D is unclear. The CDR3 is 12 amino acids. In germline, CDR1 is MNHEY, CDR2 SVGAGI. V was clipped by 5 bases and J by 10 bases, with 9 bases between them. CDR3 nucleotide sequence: TGTGCCAGCAGTCCTATCCAGTCACCCCTCCACTTT. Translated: CASSPIQSPLHF.

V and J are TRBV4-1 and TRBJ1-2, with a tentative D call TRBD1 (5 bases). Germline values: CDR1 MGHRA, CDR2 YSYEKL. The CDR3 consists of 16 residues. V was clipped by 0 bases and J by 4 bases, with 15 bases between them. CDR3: CASSQDHGAATYGYTF. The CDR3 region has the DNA TGCGCCAGCAGCCAAGATCATGGGGCGGCTACCTATGGCTACACCTTC.

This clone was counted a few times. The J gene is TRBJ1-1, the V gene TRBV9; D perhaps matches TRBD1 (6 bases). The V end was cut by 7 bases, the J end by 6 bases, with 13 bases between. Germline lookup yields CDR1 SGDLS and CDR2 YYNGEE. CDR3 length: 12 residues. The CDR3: CASGPDSPEAFF. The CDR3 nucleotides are TGTGCCAGCGGGCCGGACAGCCCTGAAGCTTTCTTT.

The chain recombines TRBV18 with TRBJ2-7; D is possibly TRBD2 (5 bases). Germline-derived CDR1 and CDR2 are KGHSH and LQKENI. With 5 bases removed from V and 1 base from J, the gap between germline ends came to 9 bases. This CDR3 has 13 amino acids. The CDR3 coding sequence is TGTGCCAGCTCATGGGGAGAGTCCTACGAGCAGTACGTC. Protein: CASSWGESYEQYV.

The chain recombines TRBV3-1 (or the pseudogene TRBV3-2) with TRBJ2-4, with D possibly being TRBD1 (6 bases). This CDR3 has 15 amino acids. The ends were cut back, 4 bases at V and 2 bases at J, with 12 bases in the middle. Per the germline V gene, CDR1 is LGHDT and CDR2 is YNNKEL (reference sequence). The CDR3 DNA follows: TGTGCCAGCAGCCCCGGGACACGAACCAAAAACATTCAGTACTTC. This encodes CASSPGTRTKNIQYF.

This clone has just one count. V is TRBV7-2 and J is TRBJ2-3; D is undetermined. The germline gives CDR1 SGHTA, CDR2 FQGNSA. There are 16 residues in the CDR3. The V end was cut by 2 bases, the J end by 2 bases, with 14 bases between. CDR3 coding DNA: TGTGCCAGCAGCTTAAGTCGGTCAGTGATCACAGATACGCAGTATTTT. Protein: CASSLSRSVITDTQYF.

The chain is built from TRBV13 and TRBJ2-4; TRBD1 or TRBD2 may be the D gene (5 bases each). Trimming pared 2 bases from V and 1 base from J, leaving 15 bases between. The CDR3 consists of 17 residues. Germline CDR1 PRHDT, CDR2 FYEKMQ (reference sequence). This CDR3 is CASSLKVGVWAKNIQYF. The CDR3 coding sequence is TGTGCCAGCAGCTTAAAGGTGGGGGTGTGGGCCAAAAACATTCAGTACTTC.